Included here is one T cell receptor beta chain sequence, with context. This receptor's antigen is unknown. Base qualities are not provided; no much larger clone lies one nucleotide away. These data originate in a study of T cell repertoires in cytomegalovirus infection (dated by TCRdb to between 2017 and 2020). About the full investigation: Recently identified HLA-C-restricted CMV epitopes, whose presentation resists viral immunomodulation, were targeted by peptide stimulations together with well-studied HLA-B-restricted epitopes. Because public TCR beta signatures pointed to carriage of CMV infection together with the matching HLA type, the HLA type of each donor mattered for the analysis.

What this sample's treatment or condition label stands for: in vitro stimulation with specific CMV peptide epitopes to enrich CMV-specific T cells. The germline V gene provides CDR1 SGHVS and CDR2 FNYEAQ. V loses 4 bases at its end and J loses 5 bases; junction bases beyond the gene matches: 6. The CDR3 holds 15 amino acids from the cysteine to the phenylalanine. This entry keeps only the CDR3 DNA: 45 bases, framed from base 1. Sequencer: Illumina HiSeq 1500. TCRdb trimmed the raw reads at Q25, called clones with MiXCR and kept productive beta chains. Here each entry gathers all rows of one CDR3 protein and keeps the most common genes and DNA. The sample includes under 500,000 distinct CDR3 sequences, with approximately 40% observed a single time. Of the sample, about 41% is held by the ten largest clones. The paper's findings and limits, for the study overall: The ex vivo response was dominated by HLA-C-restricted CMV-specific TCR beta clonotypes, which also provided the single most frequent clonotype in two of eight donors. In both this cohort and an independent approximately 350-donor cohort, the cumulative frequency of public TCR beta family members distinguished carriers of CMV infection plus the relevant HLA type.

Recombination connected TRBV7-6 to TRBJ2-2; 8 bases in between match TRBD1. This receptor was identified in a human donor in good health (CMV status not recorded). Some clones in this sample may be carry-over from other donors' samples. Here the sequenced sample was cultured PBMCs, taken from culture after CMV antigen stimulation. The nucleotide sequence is TGTGCCAGCAGCTCCCCCCGACAGGGGACCGGGGAGCTGTTTTTT. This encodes CASSSPRQGTGELFF.